This paragraph reports one T cell receptor beta chain. This clone has a single count. Its target antigen remains unknown. Germline is not matched at one junction end, which may reflect a read error. The data were obtained in a study of blood T cell repertoires in COVID-19 (dated by TCRdb to the early 2020s). For context, the study as a whole: Collaborator samples came from the United States, Italy and Spain and covered acute and convalescent phases of COVID-19. HLA class I and class II types, where available, came from metadata supplied by the sample provider rather than from assay-based typing. Samples came from the ongoing ImmuneRACE study (first 160 participants) plus 1,254 subjects from 6 global collaborators. Subjects who had been exposed to COVID-19, were actively infected with it, or had recovered from it provided the deeply sampled blood TCRbeta repertoires that made up the dataset. The repertoires were released in a freely available public database meant as a resource for research on the immune response to SARS-CoV-2. A de-identified subject ID, COVID-19 status, age in years and sex were almost always included in the sample metadata. The prospective study material was composed of cDNA or gDNA derived from T cells, B-cell-depleted T cells, or PBMCs. What the research found in general, with its limitations: How much clinical and demographic metadata was included differed by source and by participant, and the metadata was provided uncurated.

The collaborating institutions used their own protocols to collect whole blood in K2EDTA tubes. For TCRbeta analysis, collaborators shipped samples as frozen whole blood, isolated PBMCs, or DNA extracted from either of those sample types. Reading the germline V gene gives CDR1 SGHTA and CDR2 FQGNSA. The CDR3 numbers 14 residues from cysteine through phenylalanine. The only DNA kept is the CDR3, 42 bases in frame from the first base. TCRbeta CDR3 regions were amplified from genomic DNA using the immunoSEQ Assay, a bias-controlled multiplex PCR. The source study handled its data this way. Within the assay, amplification of reference gene primers was used to estimate how many nucleated cells each sample contained. To quantify the absolute abundance of each unique TCRbeta CDR3 rearrangement, sequence reads were collapsed and filtered. For each sample, productive Simpson clonality was calculated as the square root of Simpson's diversity index across productive rearrangements. TCRdb's version of the immuneACCESS table is confined to in-frame rearrangements and falls short of the full clone set. An unresolved V gene accounts for under half of the shortfall where checked; the remainder is of unknown origin. The D gene and trimming were derived from the DNA, and the V and J assignments and clone size from that table. For this sample there are 120,000 to 150,000 clones; 75% to 85% appear just once. The leading ten clones occupy roughly 13% of the sample.

Material for sequencing was peripheral blood. The receptor chain draws on TRBV7-2 and TRBJ1-4, with TRBD1 perhaps the D gene, on 6 matching bases. The receptor's source is a man aged 55 to 69 with active or convalescent COVID-19. The encoded CDR3 is CASSPTGTYEKLFF. The DNA is as follows: TGTGCCAGCAGCCCGACAGGAACTTATGAAAAACTGTTTTTT.